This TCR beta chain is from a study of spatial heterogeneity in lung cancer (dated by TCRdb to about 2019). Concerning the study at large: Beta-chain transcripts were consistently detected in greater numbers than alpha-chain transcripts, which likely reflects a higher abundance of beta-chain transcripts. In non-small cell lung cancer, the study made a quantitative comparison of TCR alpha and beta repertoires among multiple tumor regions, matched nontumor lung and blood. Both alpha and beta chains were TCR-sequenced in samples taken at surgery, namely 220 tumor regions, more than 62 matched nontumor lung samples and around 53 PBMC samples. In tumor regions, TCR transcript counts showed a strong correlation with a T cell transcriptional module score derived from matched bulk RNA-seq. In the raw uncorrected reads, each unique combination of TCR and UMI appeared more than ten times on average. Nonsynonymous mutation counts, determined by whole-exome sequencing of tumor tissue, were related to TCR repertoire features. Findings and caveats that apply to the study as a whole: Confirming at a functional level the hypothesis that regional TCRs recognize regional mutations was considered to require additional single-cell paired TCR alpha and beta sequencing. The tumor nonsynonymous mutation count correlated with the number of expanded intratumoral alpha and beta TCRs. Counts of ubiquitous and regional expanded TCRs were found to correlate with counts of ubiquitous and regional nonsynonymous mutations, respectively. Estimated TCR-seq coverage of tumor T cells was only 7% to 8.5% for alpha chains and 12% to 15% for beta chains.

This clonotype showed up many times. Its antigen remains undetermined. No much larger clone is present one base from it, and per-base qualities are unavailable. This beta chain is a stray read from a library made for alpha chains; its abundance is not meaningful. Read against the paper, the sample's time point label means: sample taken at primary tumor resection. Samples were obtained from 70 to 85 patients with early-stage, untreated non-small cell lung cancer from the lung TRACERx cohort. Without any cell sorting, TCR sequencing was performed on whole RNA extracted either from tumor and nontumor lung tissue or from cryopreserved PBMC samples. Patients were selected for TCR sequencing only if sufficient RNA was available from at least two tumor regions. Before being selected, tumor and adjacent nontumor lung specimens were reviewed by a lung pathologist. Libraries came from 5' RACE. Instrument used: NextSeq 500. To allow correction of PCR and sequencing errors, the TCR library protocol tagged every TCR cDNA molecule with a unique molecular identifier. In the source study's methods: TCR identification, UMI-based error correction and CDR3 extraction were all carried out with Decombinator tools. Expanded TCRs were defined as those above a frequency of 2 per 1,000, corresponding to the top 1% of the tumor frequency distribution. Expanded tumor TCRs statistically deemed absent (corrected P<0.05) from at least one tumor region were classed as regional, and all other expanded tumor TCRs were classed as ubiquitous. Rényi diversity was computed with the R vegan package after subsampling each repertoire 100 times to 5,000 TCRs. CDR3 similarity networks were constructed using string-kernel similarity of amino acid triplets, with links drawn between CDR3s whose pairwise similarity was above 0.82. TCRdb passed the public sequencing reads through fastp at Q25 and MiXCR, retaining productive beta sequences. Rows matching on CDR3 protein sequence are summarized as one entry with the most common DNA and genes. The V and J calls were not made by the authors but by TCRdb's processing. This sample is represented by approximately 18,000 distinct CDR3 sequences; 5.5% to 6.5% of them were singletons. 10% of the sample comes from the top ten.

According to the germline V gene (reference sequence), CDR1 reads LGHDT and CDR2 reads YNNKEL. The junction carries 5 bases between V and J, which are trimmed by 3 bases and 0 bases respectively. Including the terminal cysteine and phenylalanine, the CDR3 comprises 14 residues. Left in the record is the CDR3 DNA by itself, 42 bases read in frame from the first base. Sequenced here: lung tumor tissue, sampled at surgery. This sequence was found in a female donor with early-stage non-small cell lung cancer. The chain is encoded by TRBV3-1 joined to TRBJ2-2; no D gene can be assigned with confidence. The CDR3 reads CASSQGTNTGELFF. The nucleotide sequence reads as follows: TGTGCCAGCAGCCAGGGCACGAACACCGGGGAGCTGTTTTTT.